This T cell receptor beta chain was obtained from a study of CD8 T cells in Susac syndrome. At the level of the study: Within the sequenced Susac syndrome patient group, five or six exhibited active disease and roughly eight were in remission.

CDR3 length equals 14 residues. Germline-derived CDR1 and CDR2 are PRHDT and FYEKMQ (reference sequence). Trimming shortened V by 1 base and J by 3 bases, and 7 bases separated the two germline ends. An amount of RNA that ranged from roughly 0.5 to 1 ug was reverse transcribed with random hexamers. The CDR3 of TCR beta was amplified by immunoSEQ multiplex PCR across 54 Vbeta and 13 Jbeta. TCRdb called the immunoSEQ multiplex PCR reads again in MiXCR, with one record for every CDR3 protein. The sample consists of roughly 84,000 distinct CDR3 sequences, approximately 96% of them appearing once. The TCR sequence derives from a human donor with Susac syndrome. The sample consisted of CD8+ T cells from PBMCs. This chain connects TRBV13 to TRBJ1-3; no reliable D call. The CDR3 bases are TGTGCCAGCAGCTTAGTGGGAATTGGAAACACCATATATTTT. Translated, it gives CASSLVGIGNTIYF.